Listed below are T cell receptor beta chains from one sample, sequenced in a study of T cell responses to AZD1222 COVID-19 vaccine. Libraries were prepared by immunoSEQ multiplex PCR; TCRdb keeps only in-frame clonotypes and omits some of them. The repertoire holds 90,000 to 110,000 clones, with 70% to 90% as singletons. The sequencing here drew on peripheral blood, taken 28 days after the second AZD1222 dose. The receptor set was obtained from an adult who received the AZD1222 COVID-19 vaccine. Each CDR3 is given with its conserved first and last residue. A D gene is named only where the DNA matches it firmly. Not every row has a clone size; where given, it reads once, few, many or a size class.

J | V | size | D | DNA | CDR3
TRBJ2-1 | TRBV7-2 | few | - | TGTGCCAGCAGGCGGGACAGACGATACAATGAGCAGTTCTTC | CASRRDRRYNEQFF
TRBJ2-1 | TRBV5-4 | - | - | TGTGCCAGCAGCCGGCTAGGGGAGTACAATGAGCAGTTCTTC | CASSRLGEYNEQFF
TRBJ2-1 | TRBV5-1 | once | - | TGCGCCAGCAGCTTGGAGGCGAGAGGAAGCTACAATGAGCAGTTCTTC | CASSLEARGSYNEQFF
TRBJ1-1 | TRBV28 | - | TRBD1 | TGTGCCAGCAGTTCGAACAGGGGCGGGACTGAAGCTTTCTTT | CASSSNRGGTEAFF
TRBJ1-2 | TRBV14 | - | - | TGTGCCAGCAGCGACGGCTATGGCTACACCTTC | CASSDGYGYTF
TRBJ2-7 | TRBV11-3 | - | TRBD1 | TGTGCCAGCAGCCCGGGACAGGGGGCCTCCTACGAGCAGTACTTC | CASSPGQGASYEQYF
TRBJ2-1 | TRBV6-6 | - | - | TGTGCCAGCAGTCCCGGGGGGCGTTACAATGAGCAGTTCTTC | CASSPGGRYNEQFF
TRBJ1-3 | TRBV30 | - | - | TGTGCCTGGAGGCAGGCCAGTGGAAACACCATATATTTT | CAWRQASGNTIYF
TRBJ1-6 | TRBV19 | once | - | TGTGCCAGTAGTATAGTAATCAGGGACGATTCACCCCTCCACTTT | CASSIVIRDDSPLHF
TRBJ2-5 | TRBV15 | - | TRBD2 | TGTGCCACCAGCAAAGCGGGAGGGCGGGAGACCCAGTACTTC | CATSKAGGRETQYF
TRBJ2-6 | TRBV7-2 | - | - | TGTGCCAGCAGCTTCACCTCTGGGGCCAACGTCCTGACTTTC | CASSFTSGANVLTF
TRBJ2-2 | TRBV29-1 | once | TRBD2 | TGCAGCGTTGAAGGCCTACTAGCGGGAGCCGACACCGGGGAGCTGTTTTTT | CSVEGLLAGADTGELFF
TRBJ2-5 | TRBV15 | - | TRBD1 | TGTGCCACCAGCACCGACGGGACAGTAAAGACCCAGTACTTC | CATSTDGTVKTQYF
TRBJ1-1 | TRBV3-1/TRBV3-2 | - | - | TGTGCCAGCAGCGAGACGAAATCGATGGGGAACACTGAAGCTTTCTTT | CASSETKSMGNTEAFF
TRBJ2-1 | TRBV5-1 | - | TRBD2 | TGCGCCAGCAGCGAACTAGCGGGGGGCCGGAACGAGCAGTTCTTC | CASSELAGGRNEQFF
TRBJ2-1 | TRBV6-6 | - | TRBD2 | TGTGCCAGCAATCAAGCGGGGGGGCCAAACAATGAGCAGTTCTTC | CASNQAGGPNNEQFF
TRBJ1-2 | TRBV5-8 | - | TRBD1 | TGTGCCAGCAGCTTAGGAGACAGGGGGCCATCCCATGGCTACACCTTC | CASSLGDRGPSHGYTF
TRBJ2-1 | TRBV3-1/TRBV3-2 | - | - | TGTGCCAGCAGCCAAGAAGAGTCTCTCTACAATGAGCAGTTCTTC | CASSQEESLYNEQFF
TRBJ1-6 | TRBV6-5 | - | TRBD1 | TGTGCCAGCAGTTACAAAGGGGGCGATTCACCCCTCCACTTT | CASSYKGGDSPLHF
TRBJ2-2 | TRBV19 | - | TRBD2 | TGTGCCAGTAGGACTAGCGGGAGTCGTAGGGAGCTGTTTTTT | CASRTSGSRRELFF
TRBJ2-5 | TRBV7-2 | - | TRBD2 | TGTGCCAGCAGCCTCCTAGCGGAGCGCCTCCCCCAAGAGACCCAGTACTTC | CASSLLAERLPQETQYF
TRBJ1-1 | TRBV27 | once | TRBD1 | TGTGCCAGCAGTAGCAATTGGGGACAGGGGCGAACTGAAGCTTTCTTT | CASSSNWGQGRTEAFF
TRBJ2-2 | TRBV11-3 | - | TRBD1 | TGTGCCAGCAGCTCAAAGGGACAGGGGGTGAACACCGGGGAGCTGTTTTTT | CASSSKGQGVNTGELFF
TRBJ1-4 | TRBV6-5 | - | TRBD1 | TGTGCCAGCAGTTTTACAGGGGCCACTAATGAAAAACTGTTTTTT | CASSFTGATNEKLFF
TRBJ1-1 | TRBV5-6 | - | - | TGTGCCAGCAGTTTGGGCCGCAGAGTTGAAGCTTTCTTT | CASSLGRRVEAFF
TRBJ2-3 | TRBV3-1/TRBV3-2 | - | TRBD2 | TGTGCCAGCAGCCAGGAACTAGCGGGAGCTGAAGATACGCAGTATTTT | CASSQELAGAEDTQYF
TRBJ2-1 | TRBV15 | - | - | TGTGCCACCAGCAGAGGGGGTTCTGTGGGGGAAGATGAGCAGTTCTTC | CATSRGGSVGEDEQFF
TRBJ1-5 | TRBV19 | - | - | TGTGCCAGTAGTACACCCTCCTGGACGGGACGGATGCCCCAGCATTTT | CASSTPSWTGRMPQHF
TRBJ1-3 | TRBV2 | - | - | TGTGCCAGCAGTGAAACTGGAGTCCACGGAAACACCATATATTTT | CASSETGVHGNTIYF
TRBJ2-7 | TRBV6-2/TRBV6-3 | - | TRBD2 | TGTGCCAGCAGTTACTCGGGGACTACCCTGGAGCAGTACTTC | CASSYSGTTLEQYF
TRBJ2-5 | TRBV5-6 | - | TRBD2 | TGTGCCAGCAGCGGCGGGGGAGGGCTTGAGACCCAGTACTTC | CASSGGGGLETQYF
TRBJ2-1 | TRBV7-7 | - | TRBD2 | TGTGCCAGCAGCGCTAGCGGAAGCTCCTACAATGAGCAGTTCTTC | CASSASGSSYNEQFF
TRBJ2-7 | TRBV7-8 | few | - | TGTGCCAGCAGCCCCAGCAAATACGAGCAGTACTTC | CASSPSKYEQYF